This T cell receptor (beta chain) was found in a study of T cell changes during pregnancy in multiple sclerosis. The data were produced by immunoSEQ multiplex PCR, yet TCRdb's version contains in-frame clones alone and is incomplete. The table has some 94,000 clones, 92% seen once. The CDR3 extends over 17 amino acids. Germline trimming cut 0 bases from V and 1 base from J; bases unmatched to any gene: 6. The V gene's germline CDR1 is SGHNT and CDR2 YYREEE (reference sequence). The specimen was peripheral blood, collected in the first trimester of pregnancy. The rearrangement links TRBV5-4 to TRBJ2-2; 7 nucleotides align to TRBD1. The TCR sequence derives from a female donor with multiple sclerosis, enrolled in a pregnancy study. The CDR3 reads CASSLARGSRNTGELFF. CDR3 DNA sequence: TGTGCCAGCAGCTTGGCCAGGGGGAGTCGGAACACCGGGGAGCTGTTTTTT.